The next 20 T cell receptor beta chains were all read from a single sample in a study of blood T cell repertoires in COVID-19. The assay was immunoSEQ multiplex PCR, and TCRdb's table has in-frame clones only and misses some. The data show approximately 470,000 clones, with 87% seen just once and approximately 0.7% held by the top ten. Material: PBMCs or T cells enriched from blood (not recorded which). Source of these receptors: a woman between 18 and 29 years old who had recovered from COVID-19.

CDR3 nucleotides: TGTGCCAGCAATTACCTCGGGACTAGCCCGCAGTTCTTC. It codes for CASNYLGTSPQFF. The V and J genes are TRBV2 and TRBJ2-1; TRBD2 agrees at 9 bases. CDR3 length: 13 residues. Unmatched junction bases numbered 10, after V lost 7 bases and J lost 12 bases. The germline V gene encodes CDR1 SNHLY and CDR2 FYNNEI.

V is TRBV4-1 and J is TRBJ2-5; tentative D call: TRBD2 (6 bases). Germline CDR1 is MGHRA and CDR2 is YSYEKL. The CDR3 is 16 amino acids. V was clipped by 2 bases and J by 2 bases, with 15 bases between them. The CDR3 protein is CASSQPRSEGQETQYF. The CDR3 DNA reads TGCGCCAGCAGCCAACCGCGTTCGGAGGGTCAAGAGACCCAGTACTTC.

The chain has TRBV2 and TRBJ1-1; 7 bases align to TRBD1. The V gene's germline CDR1 is SNHLY and CDR2 FYNNEI. This CDR3 is built from 12 residues. V lost 8 bases, J lost 4 bases, and 4 bases stayed unmatched. The CDR3 nucleotides read TGTGCCAGCGCAGGGGGTGGCACTGAAGCTTTCTTT. Protein: CASAGGGTEAFF. Supplemented by reference TRBV2 and TRBJ1-1, the full variable domain reads EPEVTQTPSHQVTQMGQEVILRCVPISNHLYFYWYRQILGQKVEFLVSFYNNEISEKSEIFDDQFSVERPDGSNFTLKIRSTKLEDSAMYFCASAGGGTEAFFGQGTRLTVV.

The chain has TRBV7-8 and TRBJ1-4; 11 positions match TRBD1. This CDR3 is built from 19 residues. Germline V gene lookup returns CDR1 SGHVS and CDR2 FQNEAQ. Losses at the gene ends were 5 bases for V and 0 bases for J; bases not matched to a gene: 11. CDR3 amino acids: CASSVRDRGIEATNEKLFF. In DNA form, the CDR3 reads TGTGCCAGCAGCGTCCGGGACAGGGGGATTGAGGCAACTAATGAAAAACTGTTTTTT.

The chain uses TRBV24-1 and TRBJ2-7, with 8 nucleotides matching TRBD1. The CDR3 totals 15 residues. Per germline, CDR1 KGHDR and CDR2 SFDVKD. V gave up 4 bases and J gave up 5 bases; unmatched junction bases: 9. The CDR3 reads CATSDGERTGNEQYF. CDR3 in DNA: TGTGCCACCAGTGACGGAGAGAGGACAGGGAACGAGCAGTACTTC.

This clone was detected once. This chain connects TRBV6-1 to TRBJ2-1; a weak D match, TRBD2 (6 bases). Germline V gives CDR1 MNHNS, CDR2 SASEGT. Trimming cost V 4 bases and J 12 bases, with 13 bases left between them. The CDR3 covers 12 residues. Written as DNA, the CDR3 is TGTGCCAGCAGTGCCGAGGGGCGGGGGCAGTTCTTC. Translating it yields CASSAEGRGQFF.

This chain uses TRBV5-1 with TRBJ2-6, with a tentative D call TRBD1 (5 bases). Germline V gene lookup returns CDR1 SGHRS and CDR2 YFSETQ. V lost 2 bases to trimming and J lost 2 bases, with 5 bases between them. This CDR3 is built from 14 residues. The CDR3 nucleotides are TGCGCCAGCAGCTTAGGGGCTGGGGCCAACGTCCTGACTTTC. It specifies CASSLGAGANVLTF.

The V gene is TRBV5-1, the J gene TRBJ1-4; 7 bases are a match to TRBD1. Trimming removed 7 bases from V and 2 bases from J; junction bases left unmatched: 5. The CDR3 is 14 amino acids. CDR1 and CDR2 from the germline V gene are SGHRS and YFSETQ. The CDR3 loop is CASRKQGTNEKLFF. CDR3 coding DNA: TGCGCCAGCCGCAAACAGGGGACTAATGAAAAACTGTTTTTT.

CDR3 DNA sequence: TGTGCCAGCAGTTTACAGGGGGCAAGCTCACCCCTCCACTTT. It encodes CASSLQGASSPLHF. V usage is TRBV6-6 and J usage is TRBJ1-6; 9 bases align to TRBD1. The CDR3 spans 14 residues. The germline V gene encodes CDR1 MNHNY and CDR2 SVGAGI (reference sequence). Trimming cost V 4 bases and J 10 bases; bases outside gene matches: 5.

This clone has more than one count but fewer than ten. The chain employs TRBV18 and TRBJ2-7; weak D call: TRBD1 (6 bases). V lost 3 bases and J lost 5, with 26 bases in between. This CDR3 is built from 18 residues. Germline V lookup: CDR1 KGHSH, CDR2 LQKENI. CDR3 sequence: CASSPESGDITSGDEQYF. In nucleotides, the CDR3 is TGTGCCAGCTCACCCGAATCAGGGGACATCACCAGTGGGGACGAGCAGTACTTC.

This chain uses TRBV2 with TRBJ1-1; D uncertain. The V gene lost 3 bases and the J gene lost 8 bases, with 7 bases spanning the gap. This CDR3 has 11 amino acids. The germline gives CDR1 SNHLY, CDR2 FYNNEI. CDR3 DNA: TGTGCCAGCAGTGAGCTGGAGGAAGCTTTCTTT. This gives the protein CASSELEEAFF.

V is TRBV13 and J is TRBJ2-5; tentatively, D is TRBD1 (5 bases). The germline CDR1 and CDR2 sequences are PRHDT and FYEKMQ (reference sequence). CDR3 size: 14 residues. V was shortened by 3 bases and J by 0 bases, with 8 bases between the two germline ends. The CDR3 DNA reads as TGTGCCAGCAGCTTCCTGACAGACCAAGAGACCCAGTACTTC. It specifies CASSFLTDQETQYF.

The rearrangement joins TRBV25-1 to TRBJ1-1; D remains ambiguous. V was cut by 2 bases and J by 7 bases, with 11 bases left in between. The CDR3 spans 13 residues. The germline CDR1 and CDR2 sequences are MGHDK and SYGVNS. CDR3 sequence: CASSEVGENEAFF. In nucleotides, the CDR3 is TGTGCCAGCAGTGAAGTCGGAGAAAATGAAGCTTTCTTT. The full variable domain, in which reference TRBV25-1 and TRBJ1-1 provide the parts outside the CDR3, is EADIYQTPRYLVIGTGKKITLECSQTMGHDKMYWYQQDPGMELHLIHYSYGVNSTEKGDLSSESTVSRIRTEHFPLTLESARPSHTSQYLCASSEVGENEAFFGQGTRLTVV.

The chain carries TRBV30 and TRBJ2-2; TRBD1 aligns across 10 bases. Germline-derived CDR1 and CDR2 are GTSNPN and SVGIG (reference sequence). The CDR3 sequence is 13 residues long. Germline trimming cut 3 bases from V and 6 bases from J; bases unmatched to any gene: 1. The CDR3 reads CAWSGQGAGELFF. CDR3 coding DNA: TGTGCCTGGAGCGGACAGGGGGCCGGGGAGCTGTTTTTT.

The CDR3 sequence: CAIGGAGQPQHF. CDR3 in DNA: TGTGCCATCGGGGGGGCGGGACAGCCCCAGCATTTT. The V call is TRBV10-3, the J call TRBJ1-5, with TRBD1 as a possible D gene (6 bases). Deletions cut 8 bases from V and 7 bases from J, with 12 bases between. CDR1 and CDR2 from the germline V gene are ENHRY and SYGVKD. This CDR3 contains 12 residues.

The V call is TRBV30, the J call TRBJ1-4; D ambiguous. There are 15 residues in the CDR3. Germline V gives CDR1 GTSNPN, CDR2 SVGIG (reference sequence). Trimming left V 2 bases short and J 0 bases short, with 10 bases between. The CDR3 sequence is CAWSKESSTNEKLFF. CDR3 coding DNA: TGTGCCTGGAGTAAGGAGAGTTCAACTAATGAAAAACTGTTTTTT.

The V call is TRBV5-8, the J call TRBJ2-5, with 7 bases fitting TRBD2. This CDR3 is 14 amino acids long. The ends lost 3 bases at V and 1 base at J; junction bases unmatched: 3. Germline CDR1 and CDR2: SGHTS and YDEGEE. CDR3 in DNA: TGTGCCAGCAGCTCTTTAGCGGGCCAAGAGACCCAGTACTTC. It codes for CASSSLAGQETQYF.

The chain uses TRBV30 and TRBJ2-1; unclear D gene. The CDR3 totals 11 residues. Germline V gives CDR1 GTSNPN, CDR2 SVGIG (reference sequence). The V and J ends lost 7 bases and 5 bases respectively, with 9 bases between them. The CDR3 here is CASERDNEQFF. Written as DNA, the CDR3 is TGTGCCTCCGAGAGAGACAATGAGCAGTTCTTC.

The chain uses TRBV6-5 and TRBJ2-7; 8 bases align to TRBD1. Germline CDR1 reads MNHEY; CDR2 reads SVGAGI. This CDR3 region has 11 residues. After removal of 6 bases from V and 7 bases from J, the junction contained 2 bases not matched to a gene. The CDR3 nucleotides read TGTGCCAGCAGGGACAGGGTAGAGCAGTACTTC. Its translation is CASRDRVEQYF.

This chain joins TRBV30 and TRBJ2-3; D is undetermined. From germline, CDR1 is GTSNPN and CDR2 SVGIG (reference sequence). The CDR3 consists of 16 residues. V lost 0 bases to trimming and J lost 2 bases, with 15 bases between them. CDR3 in amino acids: CAWSVSLSSYTDTQYF. CDR3 DNA: TGTGCCTGGAGTGTTTCTCTGAGTTCCTACACAGATACGCAGTATTTT.